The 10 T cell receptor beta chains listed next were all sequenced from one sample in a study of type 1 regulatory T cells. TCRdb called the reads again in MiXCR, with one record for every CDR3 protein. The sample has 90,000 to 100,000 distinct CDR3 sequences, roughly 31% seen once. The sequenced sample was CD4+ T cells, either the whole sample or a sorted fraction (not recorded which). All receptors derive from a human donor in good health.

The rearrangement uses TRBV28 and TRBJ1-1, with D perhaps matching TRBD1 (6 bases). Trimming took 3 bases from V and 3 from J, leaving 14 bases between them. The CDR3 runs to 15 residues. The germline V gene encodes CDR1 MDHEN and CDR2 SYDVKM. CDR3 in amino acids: CASSFLWTAHTEAFF. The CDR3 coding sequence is TGTGCCAGCAGTTTTCTATGGACAGCACACACTGAAGCTTTCTTT.

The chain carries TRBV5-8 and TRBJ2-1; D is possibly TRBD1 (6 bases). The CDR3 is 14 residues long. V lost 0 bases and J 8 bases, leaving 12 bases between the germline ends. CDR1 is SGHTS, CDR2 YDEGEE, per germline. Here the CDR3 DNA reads TGTGCCAGCAGCTTGGACAGGGTGGCTGATGAGCAGTTCTTC. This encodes CASSLDRVADEQFF.

The CDR3, as DNA: TGTGCCAGCAGCTTAGGCCCTAGCGAAGACAATGAGCAGTTCTTC. Amino acid sequence: CASSLGPSEDNEQFF. V gene TRBV11-2 combines with J gene TRBJ2-1, with a possible D match to TRBD2 (6 bases). Trimming stripped 1 base from V and 5 bases from J, with 12 bases between. Looked up from germline, CDR1 is SGHAT and CDR2 is FQNNGV. The CDR3 has 15 amino acids. Based on the CDR3 plus reference TRBV11-2 and TRBJ2-1, the full variable domain is EAGVAQSPRYKIIEKRQSVAFWCNPISGHATLYWYQQILGQGPKLLIQFQNNGVVDDSQLPKDRFSAERLKGVDSTLKIQPAKLEDSAVYLCASSLGPSEDNEQFFGPGTRLTVL.

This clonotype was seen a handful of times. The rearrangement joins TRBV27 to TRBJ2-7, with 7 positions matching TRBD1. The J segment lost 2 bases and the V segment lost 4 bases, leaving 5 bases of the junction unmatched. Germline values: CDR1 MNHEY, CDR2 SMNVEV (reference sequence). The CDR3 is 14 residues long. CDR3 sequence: CASSSPGQPYEQYF. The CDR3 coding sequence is TGTGCCAGCAGTTCCCCGGGACAGCCCTACGAGCAGTACTTC.

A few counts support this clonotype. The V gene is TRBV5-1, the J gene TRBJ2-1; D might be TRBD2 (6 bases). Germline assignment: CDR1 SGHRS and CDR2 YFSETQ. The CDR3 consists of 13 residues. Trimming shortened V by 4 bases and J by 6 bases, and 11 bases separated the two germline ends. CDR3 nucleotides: TGCGCCAGCAGCGGAGGGACTTTCAATGAGCAGTTCTTC. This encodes CASSGGTFNEQFF.

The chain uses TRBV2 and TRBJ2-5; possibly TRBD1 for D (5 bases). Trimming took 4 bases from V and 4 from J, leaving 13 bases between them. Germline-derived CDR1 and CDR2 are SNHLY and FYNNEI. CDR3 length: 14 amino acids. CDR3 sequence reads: CASSGVAGRETQYF. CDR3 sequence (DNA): TGTGCCAGCAGTGGGGTGGCAGGGCGAGAGACCCAGTACTTC.

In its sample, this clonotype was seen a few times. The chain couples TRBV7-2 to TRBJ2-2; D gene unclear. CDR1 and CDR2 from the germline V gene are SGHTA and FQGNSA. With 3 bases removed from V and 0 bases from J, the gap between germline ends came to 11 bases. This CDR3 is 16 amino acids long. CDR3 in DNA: TGTGCCAGCAGCTTGTCGACGGTAGCGAACACCGGGGAGCTGTTTTTT. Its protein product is CASSLSTVANTGELFF. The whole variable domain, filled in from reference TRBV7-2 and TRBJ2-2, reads GAGVSQSPSNKVTEKGKDVELRCDPISGHTALYWYRQSLGQGLEFLIYFQGNSAPDKSGLPSDRFSAERTGGSVSTLTIQRTQQEDSAVYLCASSLSTVANTGELFFGEGSRLTVL.

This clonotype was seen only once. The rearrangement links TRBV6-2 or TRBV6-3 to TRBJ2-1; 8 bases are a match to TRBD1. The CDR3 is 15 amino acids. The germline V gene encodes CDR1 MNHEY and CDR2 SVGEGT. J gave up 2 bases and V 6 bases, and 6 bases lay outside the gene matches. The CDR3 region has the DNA TGTGCCAGCAGAAATAGCAGGGGGCCCTACAATGAGCAGTTCTTC. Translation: CASRNSRGPYNEQFF.

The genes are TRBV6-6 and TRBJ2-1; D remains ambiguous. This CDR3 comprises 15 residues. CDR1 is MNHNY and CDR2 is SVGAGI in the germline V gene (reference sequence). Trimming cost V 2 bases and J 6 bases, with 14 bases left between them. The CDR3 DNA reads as TGTGCCAGCAGTTACCCTAAAGCGTCGGGCAATGAGCAGTTCTTC. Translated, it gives CASSYPKASGNEQFF.

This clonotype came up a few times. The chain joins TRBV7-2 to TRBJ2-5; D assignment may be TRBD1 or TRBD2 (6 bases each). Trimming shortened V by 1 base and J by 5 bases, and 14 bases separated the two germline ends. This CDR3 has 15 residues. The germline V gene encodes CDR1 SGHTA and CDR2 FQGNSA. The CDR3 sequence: CASSLGGAIGETQYF. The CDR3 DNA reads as TGTGCCAGCAGCTTAGGGGGGGCCATTGGGGAGACCCAGTACTTC. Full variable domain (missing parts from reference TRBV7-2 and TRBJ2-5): GAGVSQSPSNKVTEKGKDVELRCDPISGHTALYWYRQSLGQGLEFLIYFQGNSAPDKSGLPSDRFSAERTGGSVSTLTIQRTQQEDSAVYLCASSLGGAIGETQYFGPGTRLLVL.